A single sample is the source of the 30 T cell receptor beta chains below, sequenced in a study of cytomegalovirus exposure and HLA in healthy donors. 60 Vbeta and 13 Jbeta primers were used in PCR. Some clones are missing from TCRdb's copy, which holds only in-frame ones; the method was immunoSEQ multiplex PCR. This sample's clone table lists some 46,000 clones. Sequenced material: PBMCs. The receptors were sampled from a woman aged 25 to 39 in good health and CMV-seronegative.

The chain is built from TRBV10-1 and TRBJ1-5, with TRBD1 identical over 9 bases. Trimming removed 6 bases from V and 2 bases from J; junction bases left unmatched: 14. The CDR3 loop spans 18 amino acids. In germline, CDR1 is WNHNN, CDR2 SYGVQD (reference sequence). As DNA, the CDR3 is TGCGCCAGCAGAGACCCGGGACAGGGCTTAGAGGGCAATCAGCCCCAGCATTTT. It translates to CASRDPGQGLEGNQPQHF.

This chain uses TRBV6-5 with TRBJ2-1, with 7 bases identical to TRBD2. CDR1 and CDR2 from the germline V gene are MNHEY and SVGAGI. CDR3 length: 15 amino acids. Trimming took 5 bases from V and 5 from J; bases not matched to a gene: 9. The CDR3 reads CASSIVLAAHNEQFF. In DNA, the CDR3 is TGTGCCAGCAGTATTGTGCTAGCGGCTCACAATGAGCAGTTCTTC.

This chain connects TRBV29-1 to TRBJ1-1; D not certain. Germline CDR1 SQVTM, CDR2 ANQGSEA. V lost 4 bases to trimming and J lost 3 bases, with 15 bases between them. This CDR3 region has 14 residues. The CDR3 bases are TGCAGCGTTGCGGGGTTGAGGACGGACACTGAAGCTTTCTTT. Protein sequence: CSVAGLRTDTEAFF. The variable domain in full, completed from reference TRBV29-1 and TRBJ1-1, reads SAVISQKPSRDICQRGTSLTIQCQVDSQVTMMFWYRQQPGQSLTLIATANQGSEATYESGFVIDKFPISRPNLTFSTLTVSNMSPEDSSIYLCSVAGLRTDTEAFFGQGTRLTVV.

This chain uses TRBV28 with TRBJ2-7, with D possibly TRBD1 on 7 matching bases. Germline CDR1 and CDR2: MDHEN and SYDVKM. CDR3 length equals 13 residues. Deletions cut 8 bases from V and 2 bases from J, with 13 bases between. CDR3 sequence reads: CASGGGGPYEQYF. CDR3 DNA: TGTGCCAGCGGAGGGGGCGGTCCCTACGAGCAGTACTTC.

This chain joins TRBV6-5 and TRBJ2-7; D remains ambiguous. The germline V gene has CDR1 MNHEY and CDR2 SVGAGI. The V end lost 6 bases, the J end lost 5 bases, and 14 bases lay between the germline ends. This CDR3 region has 13 residues. The CDR3 region is CASSPTAVNEQYF. The CDR3 DNA reads TGTGCCAGCAGCCCCACCGCGGTGAACGAGCAGTACTTC.

V and J are TRBV2 and TRBJ2-7, with 9 bases aligning to TRBD1. Germline loops: CDR1 SNHLY, CDR2 FYNNEI. The CDR3 runs 14 residues. V was clipped by 6 bases and J by 3 bases; unmatched bases: 6. The CDR3 bases are TGTGCCAGCAGGGGACAGGGCATTAGCTACGAGCAGTACTTC. Translated, it gives CASRGQGISYEQYF. Full variable domain (outside the CDR3, taken from reference TRBV2 and TRBJ2-7): EPEVTQTPSHQVTQMGQEVILRCVPISNHLYFYWYRQILGQKVEFLVSFYNNEISEKSEIFDDQFSVERPDGSNFTLKIRSTKLEDSAMYFCASRGQGISYEQYFGPGTRLTVT.

This sequence joins TRBV30 and TRBJ1-2, with D possibly matching TRBD1 (6 bases). Between the trimmed V and J ends, which lost 2 bases and 8 bases, there was a span of 9 bases. The CDR3 runs 11 residues. Germline V gene data show CDR1 as GTSNPN and CDR2 as SVGIG (reference sequence). The chain's CDR3 is CAWSQGYGYTF. The CDR3 coding sequence is TGTGCCTGGAGTCAGGGGTACGGCTACACCTTC.

The chain carries TRBV28 and TRBJ1-2; 7 bases map to TRBD1. Germline V lookup: CDR1 MDHEN, CDR2 SYDVKM. The V and J ends lost 2 bases and 4 bases, in that order; junction bases with no gene match: 1. The CDR3 runs 13 residues. CDR3 amino acids: CASSLQGGYGYTF. For the CDR3, the DNA is TGTGCCAGCAGTTTACAGGGGGGCTATGGCTACACCTTC.

This chain uses TRBV7-2 with TRBJ1-4; possible D gene TRBD1, 6 bases. Between the trimmed V and J ends, which lost 1 base and 10 bases, there was a span of 16 bases. Looked up from germline, CDR1 is SGHTA and CDR2 is FQGNSA. The CDR3 is 15 amino acids. CDR3 sequence reads: CASSLVGARTGKLFF. DNA of the CDR3: TGTGCCAGCAGCTTAGTGGGGGCGCGCACTGGAAAACTGTTTTTT.

V gene TRBV29-1 combines with J gene TRBJ2-1; weak D call: TRBD1 (5 bases). Germline values: CDR1 SQVTM, CDR2 ANQGSEA. The CDR3 loop spans 15 amino acids. V was cut by 7 bases and J by 6 bases, with 22 bases left in between. The CDR3 nucleotides read TGCAGCGCCGAAAATTTTGGAAGACAGTTCAATGAGCAGTTCTTC. Its translation: CSAENFGRQFNEQFF.

The chain uses TRBV13 and TRBJ2-1; tentatively, D is TRBD2 (8 bases). CDR1 and CDR2 from the germline V gene are PRHDT and FYEKMQ (reference sequence). The CDR3 has 17 residues. The V end lost 2 bases, the J end lost 8 bases, and 22 bases lay between the germline ends. The CDR3: CASSLRRGGGRSDEQFF. The CDR3 bases are TGTGCCAGCAGCTTACGCAGGGGGGGCGGGAGGAGCGATGAGCAGTTCTTC.

V is TRBV30 and J is TRBJ1-1, with TRBD1 identical over 7 bases. Germline V lookup: CDR1 GTSNPN, CDR2 SVGIG (reference sequence). Trimming took 2 bases from V and 5 from J; bases not matched to a gene: 5. This CDR3 has 13 residues. In DNA, the CDR3 is TGTGCCTGGAGTCCACAGGGGTGGACTGAAGCTTTCTTT. It specifies CAWSPQGWTEAFF.

The chain couples TRBV18 to TRBJ2-7; a weak D match, TRBD1 (5 bases). The V gene's germline CDR1 is KGHSH and CDR2 LQKENI. The ends were cut back, 0 bases at V and 2 bases at J, with 8 bases in the middle. This CDR3 spans 14 amino acids. CDR3 protein: CASSPPPGTYEQYF. In DNA, the CDR3 is TGTGCCAGCTCACCACCTCCAGGGACCTACGAGCAGTACTTC.

J is TRBJ2-5 and V is TRBV30; D might be TRBD1 (5 bases). The CDR3 is made up of 12 amino acids. Looked up from germline, CDR1 is GTSNPN and CDR2 is SVGIG (reference sequence). Trimming cost V 4 bases and J 1 base, with 7 bases left between them. CDR3 region: CAWTRVQETQYF. CDR3 sequence (DNA): TGTGCCTGGACCAGGGTCCAAGAGACCCAGTACTTC.

The chain is built from TRBV5-4 and TRBJ2-7; TRBD2 matches at 7 bases. CDR1 SGHNT and CDR2 YYREEE come from the germline V gene (reference sequence). The CDR3 is 16 residues long. J was trimmed by 1 base and V by 0 bases; bases with no gene match: 7. The CDR3 DNA reads as TGTGCCAGCAGCTTGGATTGGGCTAGCGGATCCTACGAGCAGTACTTC. Its translation is CASSLDWASGSYEQYF. The whole variable domain, filled in from reference TRBV5-4 and TRBJ2-7, reads ETGVTQSPTHLIKTRGQQVTLRCSSQSGHNTVSWYQQALGQGPQFIFQYYREEENGRGNFPPRFSGLQFPNYSSELNVNALELDDSALYLCASSLDWASGSYEQYFGPGTRLTVT.

The chain recombines TRBV30 with TRBJ1-1, with TRBD1 matching over 9 bases. The CDR3 sequence is 14 residues long. Per germline, CDR1 GTSNPN and CDR2 SVGIG (reference sequence). J lost 4 bases, V lost 4 bases, and 7 bases had no gene match. The CDR3 bases are TGTGCCTGGAATACACAGGGGGCAGTCACTGAAGCTTTCTTT. This translates into CAWNTQGAVTEAFF.

The chain has TRBV30 and TRBJ1-1; no firm D call. The germline V gene encodes CDR1 GTSNPN and CDR2 SVGIG (reference sequence). The CDR3 has 14 amino acids. V shed 2 bases and J shed 4 bases, with 14 bases lying between them. CDR3 loop: CAWSYRTPGTEAFF. The CDR3 bases are TGTGCCTGGAGTTATCGAACACCGGGCACTGAAGCTTTCTTT. Complete variable domain (other parts from reference TRBV30 and TRBJ1-1): SQTIHQWPATLVQPVGSPLSLECTVEGTSNPNLYWYRQAAGRGLQLLFYSVGIGQISSEVPQNLSASRPQDRQFILSSKKLLLSDSGFYLCAWSYRTPGTEAFFGQGTRLTVV.

The chain employs TRBV7-8 and TRBJ1-2, with TRBD1 matching over 9 bases. This CDR3 spans 13 amino acids. In germline, CDR1 is SGHVS, CDR2 FQNEAQ. Unmatched junction bases numbered 1, after V lost 6 bases and J lost 2 bases. The CDR3 reads CASRGQGNYGYTF. CDR3 DNA sequence: TGTGCCAGCAGAGGACAGGGGAACTATGGCTACACCTTC.

V usage is TRBV9 and J usage is TRBJ2-7, with a possible D match to TRBD1 (6 bases). The CDR3 length is 12 residues. Trimming stripped 3 bases from V and 6 bases from J, with 10 bases between. The V gene's germline CDR1 is SGDLS and CDR2 YYNGEE. The CDR3 loop reads CASSETGFEQYF. The CDR3 DNA sequence: TGTGCCAGCAGCGAAACAGGGTTCGAGCAGTACTTC.

CDR3 nucleotides: TGTGCCAGCTCACCAACTTGGACAGAGGGGAACTATGGCTACACCTTC. Translating it yields CASSPTWTEGNYGYTF. V usage is TRBV18 and J usage is TRBJ1-2, with D perhaps matching TRBD1 (6 bases). The germline V gene encodes CDR1 KGHSH and CDR2 LQKENI. Trimming took 2 bases from V and 2 from J, leaving 15 bases between them. The CDR3 has 16 amino acids.

V and J are TRBV19 and TRBJ2-7; 8 nucleotides agree with TRBD2. Germline CDR1 reads LNHDA; CDR2 reads SQIVND (reference sequence). This CDR3 has 13 residues. J lost 5 bases, V lost 5 bases, and 5 bases had no gene match. In DNA form, the CDR3 reads TGTGCCAGTAGTGTCGGACTAGCCCACGAGCAGTACTTC. This codes for CASSVGLAHEQYF.

CDR3 nucleotides: TGTGCCAGTAGCCCCCGGACAGGGGCCTCCTACGAGCAGTACTTC. Protein product: CASSPRTGASYEQYF. The chain joins TRBV19 to TRBJ2-7; 9 positions match TRBD1. Germline V CDR1 and CDR2: LNHDA, SQIVND (reference sequence). J lost 0 bases, V lost 6 bases, and 6 bases had no gene match. CDR3 length: 15 amino acids.

This clone is labeled medium-sized based on frequency. V gene TRBV6-5 combines with J gene TRBJ1-1; D remains unclear. This CDR3 comprises 13 residues. V lost 4 bases and J lost 4, with 10 bases in between. CDR1 and CDR2 (germline): MNHEY, SVGAGI. CDR3 loop: CASSWKEFTEAFF. For the CDR3, the DNA is TGTGCCAGCAGTTGGAAGGAGTTCACTGAAGCTTTCTTT.

J is TRBJ2-3 and V is TRBV7-8; no firm D call. Germline CDR1 is SGHVS and CDR2 is FQNEAQ. This CDR3 spans 17 amino acids. V was clipped by 5 bases and J by 0 bases, with 18 bases between them. The CDR3 DNA sequence: TGTGCCAGCAGCGCCACCTACAGCTCTTTTAGCACAGATACGCAGTATTTT. This encodes CASSATYSSFSTDTQYF. The variable domain in full, with the rest retrieved from reference TRBV7-8 and TRBJ2-3, is GAGVSQSPRYKVAKRGQDVALRCDPISGHVSLFWYQQALGQGPEFLTYFQNEAQLDKSGLPSDRFFAERPEGSVSTLKIQRTQQEDSAVYLCASSATYSSFSTDTQYFGPGTRLTVL.

The chain couples TRBV19 to TRBJ1-1; no firm D call. V was shortened by 6 bases and J by 3 bases, with 11 bases between the two germline ends. The V gene's germline CDR1 is LNHDA and CDR2 SQIVND (reference sequence). This CDR3 is 13 amino acids long. DNA of the CDR3: TGTGCCAGTAGCACCGACACAGACACTGAAGCTTTCTTT. Translating it yields CASSTDTDTEAFF.

The chain recombines TRBV18 with TRBJ1-2; the match to TRBD1 covers 9 bases. Germline values: CDR1 KGHSH, CDR2 LQKENI. This CDR3 has 15 amino acids. V lost 0 bases, J lost 5 bases, and 4 bases stayed unmatched. This CDR3 reads CASSPPEQGAYGYTF. In DNA, the CDR3 is TGTGCCAGCTCACCACCGGAACAGGGGGCTTATGGCTACACCTTC. The whole variable domain, filled in from reference TRBV18 and TRBJ1-2, reads NAGVMQNPRHLVRRRGQEARLRCSPMKGHSHVYWYRQLPEEGLKFMVYLQKENIIDESGMPKERFSAEFPKEGPSILRIQQVVRGDSAAYFCASSPPEQGAYGYTFGSGTRLTVV.

The rearrangement links TRBV5-1 to TRBJ2-7, with 9 bases aligning to TRBD1. This CDR3 has 16 residues. V shed 4 bases and J 5 bases; nucleotides not matched to a gene: 13. The germline V gene has CDR1 SGHRS and CDR2 YFSETQ. The CDR3 DNA sequence: TGCGCCAGCAGCACCCTACCCGGGACAGGGTCCCACGAGCAGTACTTC. Amino acids: CASSTLPGTGSHEQYF. Using reference TRBV5-1 and TRBJ2-7 for the parts outside the CDR3, the full variable domain is KAGVTQTPRYLIKTRGQQVTLSCSPISGHRSVSWYQQTPGQGLQFLFEYFSETQRNKGNFPGRFSGRQFSNSRSEMNVSTLELGDSALYLCASSTLPGTGSHEQYFGPGTRLTVT.

The J gene is TRBJ1-1, the V gene TRBV6-5; 8 bases agree with TRBD1. The CDR3 extends over 15 amino acids. Per germline, CDR1 MNHEY and CDR2 SVGAGI. V lost 6 bases and J lost 6; bases outside the gene matches: 12. Here the CDR3 DNA reads TGTGCCAGCAGGACGCTCCAACAGGGGGACTCTGAAGCTTTCTTT. The encoded protein is CASRTLQQGDSEAFF.

The chain carries TRBV6-5 and TRBJ1-1; D is undetermined. Trimming removed 0 bases at V and 0 bases at J, with 8 bases between. The germline CDR1 and CDR2 sequences are MNHEY and SVGAGI. The CDR3 covers 15 residues. CDR3 bases: TGTGCCAGCAGTTACTCTCTTAGCCTGAACACTGAAGCTTTCTTT. Protein: CASSYSLSLNTEAFF.

This chain joins TRBV30 and TRBJ2-7; D might be TRBD1 (5 bases). CDR1 and CDR2 from the germline V gene are GTSNPN and SVGIG (reference sequence). CDR3 size: 13 residues. V shed 0 bases and J shed 6 bases, with 12 bases lying between them. DNA of the CDR3: TGTGCCTGGAGTGTCCAGGGCTCGGGCGAGCAGTACTTC. It codes for CAWSVQGSGEQYF.